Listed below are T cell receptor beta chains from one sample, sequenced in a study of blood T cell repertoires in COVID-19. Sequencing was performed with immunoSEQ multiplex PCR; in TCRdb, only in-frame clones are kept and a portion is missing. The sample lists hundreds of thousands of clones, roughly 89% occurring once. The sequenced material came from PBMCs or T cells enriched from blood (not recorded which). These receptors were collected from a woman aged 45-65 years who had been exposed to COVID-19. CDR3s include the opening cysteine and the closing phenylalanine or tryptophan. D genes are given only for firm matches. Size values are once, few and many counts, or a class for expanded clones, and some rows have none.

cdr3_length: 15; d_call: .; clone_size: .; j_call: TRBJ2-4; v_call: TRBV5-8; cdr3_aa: CASSLVTGAKNIQYF; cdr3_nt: TGTGCCAGCAGCTTAGTCACAGGGGCCAAAAACATTCAGTACTTC
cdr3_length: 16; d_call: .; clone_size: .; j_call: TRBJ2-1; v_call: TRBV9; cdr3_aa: CASSVSGGASYNEQFF; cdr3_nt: TGTGCCAGCAGCGTGTCTGGCGGTGCCTCCTACAATGAGCAGTTCTTC
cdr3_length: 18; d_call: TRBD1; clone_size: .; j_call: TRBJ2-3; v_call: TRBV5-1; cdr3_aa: CASSPRGGTGGSTDTQYF; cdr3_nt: TGCGCCAGCAGCCCCCGGGGTGGGACAGGGGGATCGACAGATACGCAGTATTTT
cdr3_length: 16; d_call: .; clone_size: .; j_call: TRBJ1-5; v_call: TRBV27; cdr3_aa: CASSTWRGRGNQPQHF; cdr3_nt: TGTGCCAGCAGTACCTGGAGGGGACGGGGCAATCAGCCCCAGCATTTT
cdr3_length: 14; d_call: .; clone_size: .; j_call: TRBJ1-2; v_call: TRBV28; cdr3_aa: CASSLAEANYGYTF; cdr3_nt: TGTGCCAGCAGTTTAGCAGAAGCTAACTATGGCTACACCTTC
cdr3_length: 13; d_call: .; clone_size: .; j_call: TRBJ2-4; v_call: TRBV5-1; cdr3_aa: CASSLEDTDIQYF; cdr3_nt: TGCGCCAGCAGCTTGGAGGACACGGACATTCAGTACTTC
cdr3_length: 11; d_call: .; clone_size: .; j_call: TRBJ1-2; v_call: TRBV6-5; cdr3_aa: CASSSPSGYTF; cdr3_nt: TGTGCCAGCAGTTCGCCCAGTGGCTACACCTTC
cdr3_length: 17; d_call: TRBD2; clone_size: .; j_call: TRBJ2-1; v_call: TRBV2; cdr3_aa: CASSEAGLAQSYNEQFF; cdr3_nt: TGTGCCAGCAGTGAAGCCGGACTAGCCCAGTCCTACAATGAGCAGTTCTTC
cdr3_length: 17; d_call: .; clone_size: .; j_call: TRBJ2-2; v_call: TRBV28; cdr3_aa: CASSLPSGRANTGELFF; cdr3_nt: TGTGCCAGCAGTTTGCCCTCGGGTCGGGCGAACACCGGGGAGCTGTTTTTT
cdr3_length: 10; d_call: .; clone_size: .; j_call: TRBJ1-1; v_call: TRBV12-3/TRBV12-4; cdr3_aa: CASAPGNAFF; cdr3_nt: TGTGCCAGCGCCCCGGGGAACGCTTTCTTT
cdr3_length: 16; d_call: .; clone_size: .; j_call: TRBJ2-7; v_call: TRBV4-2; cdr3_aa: CASSQVLDTNIYEQYF; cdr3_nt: TGTGCCAGCAGCCAAGTTTTGGACACCAACATCTACGAGCAGTACTTC
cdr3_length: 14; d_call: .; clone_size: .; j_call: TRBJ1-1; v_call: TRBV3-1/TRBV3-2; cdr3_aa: CASSQETENTEAFF; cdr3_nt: TGTGCCAGCAGCCAAGAGACAGAGAACACTGAAGCTTTCTTT
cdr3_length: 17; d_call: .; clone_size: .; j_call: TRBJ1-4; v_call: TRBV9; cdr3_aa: CASSVAPFRTGNEKLFF; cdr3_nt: TGTGCCAGCAGCGTAGCCCCCTTTCGGACGGGGAATGAAAAACTGTTTTTT
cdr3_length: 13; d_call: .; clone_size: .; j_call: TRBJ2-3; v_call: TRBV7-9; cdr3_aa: CASSLQGPDTQYF; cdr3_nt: TGTGCCAGCAGCTTACAGGGGCCAGATACGCAGTATTTT
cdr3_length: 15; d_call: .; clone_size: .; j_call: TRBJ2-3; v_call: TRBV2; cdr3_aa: CASSDKSTARDTQYF; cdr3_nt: TGTGCCAGCAGCGATAAATCTACCGCAAGAGATACGCAGTATTTT
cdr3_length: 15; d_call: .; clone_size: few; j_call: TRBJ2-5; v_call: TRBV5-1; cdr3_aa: CASSLGSGPKETQYF; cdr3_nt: TGCGCCAGCAGCTTGGGATCTGGGCCCAAGGAGACCCAGTACTTC
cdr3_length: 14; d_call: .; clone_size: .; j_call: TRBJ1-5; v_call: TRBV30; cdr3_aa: CAWSLTDNHQPQHF; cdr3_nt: TGTGCCTGGAGCTTGACAGACAACCATCAGCCCCAGCATTTT
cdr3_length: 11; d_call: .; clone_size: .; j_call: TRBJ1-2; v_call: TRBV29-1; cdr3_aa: CSGSEGYGYTF; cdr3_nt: TGCAGCGGGAGTGAGGGCTATGGCTACACCTTC
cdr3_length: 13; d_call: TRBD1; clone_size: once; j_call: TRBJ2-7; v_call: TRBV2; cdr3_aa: CASRVAGGYEQYF; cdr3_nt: TGTGCCAGCAGGGTCGCAGGGGGCTACGAGCAGTACTTC
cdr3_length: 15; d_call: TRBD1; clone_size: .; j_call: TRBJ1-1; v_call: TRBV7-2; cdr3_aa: CASSLSRGMNTEAFF; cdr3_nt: TGTGCCAGCAGCTTGTCCAGGGGGATGAACACTGAAGCTTTCTTT
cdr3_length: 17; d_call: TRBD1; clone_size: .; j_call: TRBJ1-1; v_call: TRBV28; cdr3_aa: CASSPPGQGVLGTEAFF; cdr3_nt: TGTGCCAGCAGTCCCCCGGGACAGGGGGTTCTTGGCACTGAAGCTTTCTTT
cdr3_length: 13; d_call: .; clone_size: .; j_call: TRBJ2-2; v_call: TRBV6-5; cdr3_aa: CASNQGNTGELFF; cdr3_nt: TGTGCCAGCAACCAGGGGAACACCGGGGAGCTGTTTTTT
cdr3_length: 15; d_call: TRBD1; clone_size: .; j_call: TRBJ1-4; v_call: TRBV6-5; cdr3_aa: CASSYLGQGSEKLFF; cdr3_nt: TGTGCCAGCAGTTACTTGGGACAGGGTTCTGAAAAACTGTTTTTT
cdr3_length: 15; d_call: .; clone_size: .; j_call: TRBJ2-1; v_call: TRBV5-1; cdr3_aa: CASSWRDRAYNEQFF; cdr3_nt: TGCGCCAGCAGCTGGCGGGACAGAGCCTACAATGAGCAGTTCTTC
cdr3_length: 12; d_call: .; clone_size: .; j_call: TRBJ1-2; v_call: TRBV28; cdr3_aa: CASTGSNYGYTF; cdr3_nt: TGTGCCAGCACTGGGAGTAACTATGGCTACACCTTC
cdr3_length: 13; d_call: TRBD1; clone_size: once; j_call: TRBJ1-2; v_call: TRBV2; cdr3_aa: CASLGGPNYGYTF; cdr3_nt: TGTGCCAGCTTAGGGGGCCCTAACTATGGCTACACCTTC
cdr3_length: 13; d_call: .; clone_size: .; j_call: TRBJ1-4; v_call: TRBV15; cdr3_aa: CATSRGQVEKLFF; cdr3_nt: TGTGCCACCAGCAGAGGACAGGTTGAAAAACTGTTTTTT
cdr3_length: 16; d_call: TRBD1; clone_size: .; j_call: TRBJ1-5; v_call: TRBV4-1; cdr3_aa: CASSHQPGQRPGPQHF; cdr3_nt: TGCGCCAGCAGCCACCAACCGGGACAGCGTCCAGGGCCCCAGCATTTT
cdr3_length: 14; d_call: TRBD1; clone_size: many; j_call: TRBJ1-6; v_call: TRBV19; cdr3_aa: CASSATGANSPLHF; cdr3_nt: TGTGCCAGTAGTGCGACAGGGGCTAATTCACCCCTCCACTTT
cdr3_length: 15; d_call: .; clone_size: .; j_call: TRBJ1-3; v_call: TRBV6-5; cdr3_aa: CASGRTYSSGNTIYF; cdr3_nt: TGTGCCAGCGGACGGACATACAGCTCTGGAAACACCATATATTTT
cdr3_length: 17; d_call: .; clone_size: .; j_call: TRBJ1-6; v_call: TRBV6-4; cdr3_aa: CASSDFSGSRHNSPLHF; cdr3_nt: TGTGCCAGCAGTGACTTCTCCGGGTCCCGACATAATTCACCCCTCCACTTT
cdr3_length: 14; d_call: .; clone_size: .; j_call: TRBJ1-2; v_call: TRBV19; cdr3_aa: CASSRDISNYGYTF; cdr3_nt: TGTGCCAGTAGTCGGGACATTTCGAACTATGGCTACACCTTC
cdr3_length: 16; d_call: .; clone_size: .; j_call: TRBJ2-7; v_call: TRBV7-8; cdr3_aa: CASSSVSSSPSYEQYF; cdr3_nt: TGTGCCAGCAGCTCAGTCTCCTCCTCGCCTTCCTACGAGCAGTACTTC
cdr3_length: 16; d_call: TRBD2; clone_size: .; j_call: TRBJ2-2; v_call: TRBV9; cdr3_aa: CASSVGSGGYTGELFF; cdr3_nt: TGTGCCAGCAGCGTCGGTAGCGGGGGGTACACCGGGGAGCTGTTTTTT
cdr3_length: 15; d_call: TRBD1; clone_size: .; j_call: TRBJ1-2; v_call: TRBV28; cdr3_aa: CASSLGAGGYYGYTF; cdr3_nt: TGTGCCAGCAGTTTAGGGGCAGGGGGTTACTATGGCTACACCTTC
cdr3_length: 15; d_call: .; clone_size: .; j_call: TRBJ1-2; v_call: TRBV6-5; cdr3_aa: CASSYSGGSNYGYTF; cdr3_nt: TGTGCCAGCAGTTACAGCGGCGGCTCTAACTATGGCTACACCTTC
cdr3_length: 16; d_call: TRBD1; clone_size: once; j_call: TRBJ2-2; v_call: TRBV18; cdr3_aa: CASSKRQGEMNGELFF; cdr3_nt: TGTGCCAGCTCAAAACGACAGGGGGAGATGAACGGGGAGCTGTTTTTT
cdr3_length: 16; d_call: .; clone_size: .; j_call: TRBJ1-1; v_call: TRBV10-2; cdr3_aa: CASSESVGFVRTEAFF; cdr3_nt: TGCGCCAGCAGTGAGTCCGTCGGGTTCGTTAGGACTGAAGCTTTCTTT
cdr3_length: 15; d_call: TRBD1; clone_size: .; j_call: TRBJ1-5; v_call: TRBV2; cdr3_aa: CASSAMTGGNQPQHF; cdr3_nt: TGTGCCAGCAGTGCCATGACAGGGGGCAATCAGCCCCAGCATTTT
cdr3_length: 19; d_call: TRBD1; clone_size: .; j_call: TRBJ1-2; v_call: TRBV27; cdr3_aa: CASSSLRHYNVGQGNGYTF; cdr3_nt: TGTGCCAGCAGTTCCCTACGACACTACAACGTGGGACAGGGAAATGGCTACACCTTC
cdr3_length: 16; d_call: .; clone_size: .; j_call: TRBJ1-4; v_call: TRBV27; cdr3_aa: CASSFLGQGSNEKLFF; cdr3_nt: TGTGCCAGCAGTTTTTTGGGGCAGGGGTCTAATGAAAAACTGTTTTTT
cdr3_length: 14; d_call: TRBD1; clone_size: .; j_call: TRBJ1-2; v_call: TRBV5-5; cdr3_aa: CASSPGQGGYGYTF; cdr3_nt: TGTGCCAGCAGCCCGGGACAGGGGGGCTATGGCTACACCTTC
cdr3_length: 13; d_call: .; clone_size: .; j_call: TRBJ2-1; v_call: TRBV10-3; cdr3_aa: CAISDNYRNEQFF; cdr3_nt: TGTGCCATCAGTGATAACTATCGTAATGAGCAGTTCTTC